The present TCR beta chain was sequenced within a study of blood T cell repertoires in COVID-19. V lost 1 base to trimming and J lost 3 bases, with 9 bases between them. There are 15 residues in the CDR3. Germline assignment: CDR1 SGHVS and CDR2 FNYEAQ. Profiling relied on immunoSEQ multiplex PCR, and the TCRdb table lists in-frame clones only, not all of them. Here the sample spans about 39,000 clones, approximately 96% being singletons. The sequencing input was peripheral blood. This clonotype was sampled from a human donor with active COVID-19. The donor label of this sample is uncertain. V is TRBV7-6 and J is TRBJ2-2, with a tentative D call TRBD2 (6 bases). This chain's CDR3 is CASSLGGGYTGELFF. The DNA of the CDR3 is TGTGCCAGCAGCTTAGGTGGGGGGTACACCGGGGAGCTGTTTTTT.